This TCR beta chain was obtained from a study of naive and memory T cell subsets. Regarding the study as a whole: Delayed type IV hypersensitivity infiltration was taken to explain higher tuberculin-site TCR counts.

Ligated cDNA underwent four rounds of PCR with nested alpha and beta constant region primers and SP2. Each CDR3 protein is one row after TCRdb ran MiXCR on the UMI-ligation and nested PCR reads. The data show approximately 22,000 distinct CDR3 sequences, 6% seen once. There are 14 residues in the CDR3. V shed 0 bases and J shed 1 base, with 7 bases lying between them. Germline values: CDR1 GTSNPN, CDR2 SVGIG (reference sequence). Treatment: skin biopsy from PPD injection site in Mantoux-positive individual. TCR cDNA received a 3' ligated oligonucleotide that carried a UMI. Tuberculin skin test biopsies were taken where PPD was injected in Mantoux-positive people. Unsorted total RNA, about 1 to 1000 ng, was DNase treated before reverse transcription. This clonotype occurred a few times. Its antigen remains unidentified.

V usage is TRBV30 and J usage is TRBJ1-5, with a possible D match to TRBD1 (5 bases). The input for sequencing was skin, taken from a tuberculin skin test site. This receptor was taken from an adult in good health. For the CDR3, the DNA is TGTGCCTGGAGTGTACGGGGGAGCAATCAGCCCCAGCATTTT. Its protein product is CAWSVRGSNQPQHF.